This T cell receptor (beta chain) derives from a study of chemoradiotherapy in HPV16-positive cancers. The ends were cut back, 3 bases at V and 5 bases at J, with 13 bases in the middle. This CDR3 has 14 residues. CDR1 and CDR2 from the germline V gene are SGDLS and YYNGEE. Generated by immunoSEQ multiplex PCR, the TCRdb table keeps only in-frame clones and is missing some. The sample lists tens of thousands of clones, around nine tenths occurring once. Sample: blood, taken from a patient who underwent chemoradiotherapy. This receptor was obtained from a human donor with HPV-associated anogenital cancer. The chain has TRBV9 and TRBJ2-3; D possibly corresponds to TRBD1 (6 bases). The CDR3 sequence is CASSGPGTKDTQYF. CDR3 in DNA: TGTGCCAGCAGCGGACCAGGGACAAAAGATACGCAGTATTTT.